This T cell receptor beta chain was documented in a study of radiotherapy plus CTLA-4 blockade in lung cancer. Whole-study context: Around 19% of enrolled patients responded objectively, and roughly 31% had disease control.

This table comes from immunoSEQ multiplex PCR, and its TCRdb copy is limited to in-frame clones, with some not included. In the table there are 100,000 to 150,000 clones, roughly 74% of which are singletons. This CDR3 spans 16 amino acids. Trimming removed 0 bases from V and 4 bases from J; junction bases left unmatched: 5. Germline assignment: CDR1 SGHDT and CDR2 YYEEEE. People whose metastatic non-small-cell lung cancer was chemo-refractory got focal radiation along with CTLA-4 blockade by ipilimumab. The gene calls are TRBV5-6 and TRBJ2-1; TRBD2 agrees at 9 bases. The TCR sequence derives from a human donor with non-small cell lung cancer who had a partial response to radiotherapy plus ipilimumab. The sequences come from peripheral blood, collected from a patient treated with radiotherapy plus ipilimumab. As DNA, the CDR3 is TGTGCCAGCAGCTTGGATGCTAGCGGGATGTACAATGAGCAGTTCTTC. It codes for CASSLDASGMYNEQFF.